This is a list of T cell receptor beta chains from one sample in a study of blood T cells in healthy people across ages. TCRdb re-called the 5' RACE reads through MiXCR, storing one row per CDR3 protein. Among about 1.4 million distinct CDR3 sequences listed, approximately 63% were seen once. The sample was blood. The receptors were sampled from a man aged 18 to 30 in good health. Each CDR3 is given without its conserved first and last residue.

v_call: TRBV7-9
j_call: TRBJ2-4
cdr3_aa: ASKQYGTGPPGAKNIQY

v_call: TRBV10-3
j_call: TRBJ2-1
cdr3_aa: AISRDRGQGNEQF

v_call: TRBV7-9
j_call: TRBJ2-1
cdr3_aa: ASSLDLLGGAVEQF

v_call: TRBV20-1
j_call: TRBJ2-7
cdr3_aa: SARPPRGIHEQY

v_call: TRBV12-3/TRBV12-4
j_call: TRBJ1-4
cdr3_aa: ASSLAVQTRINEKLF

v_call: TRBV20-1
j_call: TRBJ2-7
cdr3_aa: SARDRGSYKQY

v_call: TRBV20-1
j_call: TRBJ1-1
cdr3_aa: SARDLRGFTEAF

v_call: TRBV20-1
j_call: TRBJ2-5
cdr3_aa: SARDLGEQLQETQY

v_call: TRBV29-1
j_call: TRBJ2-1
cdr3_aa: SVGSPTGGNYNEQF

v_call: TRBV12-3/TRBV12-4
j_call: TRBJ2-3
cdr3_aa: ASRAPSGVYYTDTQY

v_call: TRBV20-1
j_call: TRBJ2-7
cdr3_aa: SAHTTGTYEQY

v_call: TRBV28
j_call: TRBJ2-3
cdr3_aa: ASSLEGNFTGYTDTQY

v_call: TRBV20-1
j_call: .
cdr3_aa: SAGRSREQY

v_call: TRBV5-6
j_call: TRBJ1-4
cdr3_aa: ASSLGAPGEKLF

v_call: TRBV6-5
j_call: TRBJ2-5
cdr3_aa: ASSYGVLAGPETQY

v_call: TRBV4-3
j_call: TRBJ2-3
cdr3_aa: ASSQDEGGYTQY

v_call: TRBV28
j_call: .
cdr3_aa: ASSVPGMNEQY

v_call: TRBV28
j_call: TRBJ2-3
cdr3_aa: ASSPPTGFTDTQY

v_call: TRBV4-1
j_call: TRBJ2-1
cdr3_aa: ASSQGRISDNEQF

v_call: TRBV2
j_call: TRBJ2-5
cdr3_aa: APIVAGGTQY

v_call: TRBV4-1
j_call: TRBJ2-2
cdr3_aa: ASSQGLRLTNTGELF

v_call: TRBV4-1
j_call: TRBJ2-7
cdr3_aa: ASSQVWSAGSSSYEQY

v_call: TRBV6-6
j_call: TRBJ2-2
cdr3_aa: ASSRQGAGTGELF

v_call: TRBV28
j_call: TRBJ2-5
cdr3_aa: ASSPSEGGGKETQY

v_call: TRBV6-2/TRBV6-3
j_call: TRBJ1-2
cdr3_aa: ASSFYRDNYGYT

v_call: TRBV12-3/TRBV12-4
j_call: TRBJ2-4
cdr3_aa: ASSPWTDRSGNIQY

v_call: TRBV7-2
j_call: TRBJ2-1
cdr3_aa: ASSLNTGGETQF

v_call: TRBV5-6
j_call: TRBJ2-3
cdr3_aa: ASGGLGSTDTQY

v_call: TRBV29-1
j_call: TRBJ2-1
cdr3_aa: SVERPQGADGEQL

v_call: TRBV20-1
j_call: TRBJ1-2
cdr3_aa: SASETGDYGYT

v_call: TRBV18
j_call: TRBJ1-6
cdr3_aa: ASSPGRARADSPLH

v_call: TRBV7-9
j_call: TRBJ2-1
cdr3_aa: ASSPVLDNEQF

v_call: TRBV5-1
j_call: .
cdr3_aa: ASSLGPSGWDEQY

v_call: TRBV29-1
j_call: TRBJ1-2
cdr3_aa: SVDVPGRTDGYT

v_call: TRBV4-1
j_call: TRBJ1-1
cdr3_aa: ASSQVGTEAF

v_call: TRBV12-3/TRBV12-4
j_call: TRBJ1-5
cdr3_aa: ASCSGSPNQPQH

v_call: TRBV9
j_call: TRBJ1-1
cdr3_aa: ASSVAGTGVGEAF

v_call: TRBV12-3/TRBV12-4
j_call: TRBJ2-7
cdr3_aa: ASRIDPYEQY

v_call: TRBV25-1
j_call: TRBJ2-1
cdr3_aa: ASRGSSGSNGEQF

v_call: TRBV29-1
j_call: TRBJ2-7
cdr3_aa: SVEGAGGPYEQY

v_call: TRBV25-1
j_call: TRBJ2-1
cdr3_aa: ASDTGTDNEQF

v_call: TRBV4-1
j_call: TRBJ1-2
cdr3_aa: ASSQTGTGLTNYGYT

v_call: TRBV4-1
j_call: TRBJ2-2
cdr3_aa: ASSQPIRGRNTGELF

v_call: TRBV4-1
j_call: TRBJ2-7
cdr3_aa: ASSQASGSPNEQY

v_call: TRBV6-5
j_call: TRBJ2-3
cdr3_aa: ASIPDRGMTDTQY

v_call: TRBV12-5
j_call: TRBJ2-7
cdr3_aa: ASGSFGGRATEQY

v_call: TRBV27
j_call: TRBJ2-7
cdr3_aa: ASSLAPGSYEQY

v_call: TRBV2
j_call: TRBJ2-1
cdr3_aa: ASSERNYQF

v_call: TRBV5-1
j_call: .
cdr3_aa: ASSLESPTGHEQY

v_call: TRBV7-6
j_call: TRBJ2-7
cdr3_aa: ASSLDSGKGYEQY

v_call: TRBV29-1
j_call: TRBJ2-5
cdr3_aa: SVSGQEETQY

v_call: TRBV15
j_call: TRBJ2-1
cdr3_aa: ATSRVPTSGEQF

v_call: TRBV28
j_call: TRBJ2-7
cdr3_aa: ASSVSGTVYEQY